Below are 26 T cell receptor beta chains sequenced from a single sample in a study of early T cells in non-severe SARS-CoV-2 infection. Each CDR3 protein is one row after TCRdb ran MiXCR on the 5' RACE reads. The data show tens of thousands of distinct CDR3 sequences, 11% seen once. The sequenced sample consisted of whole blood. These receptor sequences come from an adult who was a healthcare worker with PCR-confirmed SARS-CoV-2 infection or an uninfected control (not recorded which).

At least ten counts were recorded for this clonotype. The V call is TRBV5-6, the J call TRBJ2-7; D is unclear. Deletions cut 0 bases from V and 0 bases from J, with 7 bases between. The CDR3 contains 14 residues. Germline-derived CDR1 and CDR2 are SGHDT and YYEEEE. The CDR3 reads CASSLVSVSYEQYF. CDR3 nucleotide sequence: TGTGCCAGCAGCTTGGTCTCGGTCTCCTACGAGCAGTACTTC.

The chain has TRBV10-1 and TRBJ1-1; 7 nucleotides align to TRBD1. The CDR3 is made up of 14 amino acids. Losses at the gene ends were 6 bases for V and 2 bases for J; bases not matched to a gene: 6. CDR1 WNHNN and CDR2 SYGVQD come from the germline V gene (reference sequence). CDR3 region: CASRDGTANTEAFF. Written as DNA, the CDR3 is TGCGCCAGCAGGGACGGGACAGCTAACACTGAAGCTTTCTTT.

This clonotype has a handful of counts. The chain uses TRBV7-2 and TRBJ2-3; D ambiguous. Trimming left V 6 bases short and J 2 bases short, with 12 bases between. This CDR3 has 14 residues. Germline V gives CDR1 SGHTA, CDR2 FQGNSA. The CDR3 DNA reads TGTGCCAGCAGTCGTCGAGAACACACAGATACGCAGTATTTT. It codes for CASSRREHTDTQYF.

This clonotype has only a few counts. This chain connects TRBV6-2 or TRBV6-3 to TRBJ1-6; D is unclear. V gave up 5 bases and J gave up 6 bases, with 20 bases separating them. CDR3 length: 17 residues. Germline assignment: CDR1 MNHEY and CDR2 SVGEGT. The CDR3 region is CASSRSTSAVTNSPLHF. The CDR3 region has the DNA TGTGCCAGCAGTCGCAGTACGTCAGCCGTTACTAATTCACCCCTCCACTTT.

The rearrangement links TRBV28 to TRBJ2-7; D uncertain. CDR3 size: 12 residues. Trimming left V 4 bases short and J 6 bases short, with 10 bases between. Germline-derived CDR1 and CDR2 are MDHEN and SYDVKM. The CDR3 region is CASSSPSSEQYF. The CDR3 DNA follows: TGTGCCAGCAGTTCTCCCTCGTCCGAGCAGTACTTC.

V is TRBV11-2 and J is TRBJ2-1, with 8 positions matching TRBD1. Per the germline V gene, CDR1 is SGHAT and CDR2 is FQNNGV. Unmatched junction bases numbered 8, after V lost 4 bases and J lost 12 bases. The CDR3 extends over 13 amino acids. This CDR3 reads CASSSGQGSGQFF. The CDR3 DNA is TGTGCCAGCAGCTCCGGACAGGGATCTGGGCAGTTCTTC.

This clonotype was seen a few times. The rearrangement links TRBV11-2 to TRBJ2-1; 15 bases align to TRBD2. This CDR3 is 17 amino acids long. Germline V gene data show CDR1 as SGHAT and CDR2 as FQNNGV. V lost 5 bases and J lost 6; bases outside the gene matches: 8. The CDR3 nucleotides read TGTGCCAGCAGCCCCCGGACTAGCGGGAGGGCCGGCAATGAGCAGTTCTTC. Its protein product is CASSPRTSGRAGNEQFF.

This clonotype was found a few times. The chain joins TRBV10-2 to TRBJ2-7; TRBD1 matches 7 bases. There are 12 residues in the CDR3. The trim removed 7 bases at V and 5 bases at J, leaving 5 bases unmatched. Germline lookup yields CDR1 WSHSY and CDR2 SAAADI. CDR3: CASNPGGNEQYF. CDR3 DNA: TGCGCCAGCAACCCAGGGGGAAACGAGCAGTACTTC.

This chain links TRBV30 with TRBJ2-5; a possible D gene is TRBD1 (5 bases). Germline-derived CDR1 and CDR2 are GTSNPN and SVGIG (reference sequence). Trimming stripped 0 bases from V and 3 bases from J, with 11 bases between. This CDR3 is 14 amino acids long. The CDR3 bases are TGTGCCTGGAGTGTATTGGGCAGGGAAGAGACCCAGTACTTC. Translation: CAWSVLGREETQYF.

This clonotype was recorded many times. V and J are TRBV5-5 and TRBJ2-2, with 13 bases identical to TRBD2. The junction had 11 bases not matched to a gene; V was cut back by 5 bases and J by 7 bases. Germline V gene data show CDR1 as SGHKS and CDR2 as YYEKEE (reference sequence). The CDR3 spans 17 residues. In DNA form, the CDR3 reads TGTGCCAGCAGTTTGACTAGCGGGAGGTATTTGATCGGGGAGCTGTTTTTT. It is translated as CASSLTSGRYLIGELFF.

This clonotype was counted a few times. V usage is TRBV7-9 and J usage is TRBJ1-2; D is perhaps TRBD1 (5 bases). The CDR3 has 16 residues. Trimming pared 3 bases from V and 3 bases from J, leaving 17 bases between. The germline V gene has CDR1 SEHNR and CDR2 FQNEAQ (reference sequence). The CDR3 region has the DNA TGTGCCAGCAGCTTCCCTCCCCAGGGACTTGACTATGGCTACACCTTC. Translating it yields CASSFPPQGLDYGYTF.

This clonotype was observed a few times. This sequence joins TRBV5-5 and TRBJ2-5; 8 nucleotides agree with TRBD1. The germline V gene encodes CDR1 SGHKS and CDR2 YYEKEE (reference sequence). The V gene end was trimmed by 2 bases and the J gene end by 0 bases; junction bases not matched to a gene: 6. The CDR3 loop spans 16 amino acids. The CDR3 DNA follows: TGTGCCAGCAGCTTCGGCCGGACAGGGAACCAAGAGACCCAGTACTTC. Amino acids: CASSFGRTGNQETQYF.

The genes are TRBV29-1 and TRBJ2-1; D remains ambiguous. The CDR3 is 12 residues long. The germline V gene encodes CDR1 SQVTM and CDR2 ANQGSEA. V was trimmed by 3 bases and J by 5 bases, leaving 8 bases between them. The CDR3 protein is CSVDRMDNEQFF. Written as DNA, the CDR3 is TGCAGCGTTGACCGGATGGACAATGAGCAGTTCTTC.

This clonotype was detected many times. The gene calls are TRBV24-1 and TRBJ2-7, with D unclear. Germline V gives CDR1 KGHDR, CDR2 SFDVKD. The CDR3 is made up of 15 amino acids. V lost 9 bases, J lost 2 bases, and 19 bases lay in between. The CDR3 protein is CATFLTTSIPYEQYF. In DNA, the CDR3 is TGTGCCACCTTCTTGACAACTTCTATCCCCTACGAGCAGTACTTC.

This clonotype has more than one count but fewer than ten. V and J are TRBV12-3 or TRBV12-4 and TRBJ2-1, with D possibly TRBD2 on 7 matching bases. Trimming took off 6 bases at V and 4 bases at J, with 19 bases between the two ends. This CDR3 spans 16 amino acids. The CDR3 loop reads CASRNNREGGYNEQFF. In DNA, the CDR3 is TGTGCCAGCAGAAACAACAGGGAGGGTGGGTACAATGAGCAGTTCTTC.

This clonotype was seen only once. Written as DNA, the CDR3 is TGTGCCAGCACCTGGGGCCTAGGGACAGATACGCAGTATTTT. Residues: CASTWGLGTDTQYF. The chain combines TRBV2 with TRBJ2-3, with D tentatively TRBD1 (5 bases). In germline, CDR1 is SNHLY, CDR2 FYNNEI. Trimming took off 7 bases at V and 3 bases at J, with 14 bases between the two ends. The CDR3 consists of 14 residues.

The chain links TRBV28 to TRBJ2-2; D is undetermined. Looked up from germline, CDR1 is MDHEN and CDR2 is SYDVKM. V was clipped by 3 bases and J by 2 bases, with 13 bases between them. The CDR3 sequence is 16 residues long. The CDR3: CASSLATYSNTGELFF. CDR3 nucleotide sequence: TGTGCCAGCAGTTTGGCGACATATAGTAACACCGGGGAGCTGTTTTTT.

This clonotype was detected a few times. The chain employs TRBV5-1 and TRBJ2-3; 10 bases fit TRBD1. The CDR3 covers 15 residues. Per the germline V gene, CDR1 is SGHRS and CDR2 is YFSETQ. V gave up 2 bases and J gave up 2 bases; unmatched junction bases: 2. CDR3 nucleotides: TGCGCCAGCAGCTTCGGACAGGGGGTCACAGATACGCAGTATTTT. This sequence encodes CASSFGQGVTDTQYF.

This clonotype was seen only a few times. The chain uses TRBV29-1 and TRBJ2-1, with D perhaps TRBD1 or TRBD2 (6 bases each). V was cut by 1 base and J by 2 bases, with 9 bases left in between. Germline-derived CDR1 and CDR2 are SQVTM and ANQGSEA. The CDR3 length is 14 residues. The CDR3 bases are TGCAGCGTTGAAGGGCGGGACACCTACAATGAGCAGTTCTTC. It yields the protein CSVEGRDTYNEQFF.

This chain connects TRBV12-3 or TRBV12-4 to TRBJ2-1, with 8 bases fitting TRBD2. The CDR3 covers 16 residues. With V trimmed by 1 base and J by 3 bases, 5 bases remained unmatched. CDR3 region: CASSLGEAGDYNEQFF. Here the CDR3 DNA reads TGTGCCAGCAGTTTAGGGGAAGCGGGGGACTACAATGAGCAGTTCTTC.

Many counts were recorded for this clonotype. The chain recombines TRBV7-2 with TRBJ2-3; 10 nucleotides match TRBD2. Looked up from germline, CDR1 is SGHTA and CDR2 is FQGNSA. V gave up 4 bases and J gave up 4 bases; unmatched junction bases: 14. The CDR3 loop spans 18 amino acids. CDR3 DNA sequence: TGTGCCAGCAGCTCCGGAAAAAGAGCGGGGGGGCGGGCAGATACGCAGTATTTT. Translating gives CASSSGKRAGGRADTQYF. The complete variable domain, with remaining parts taken from reference TRBV7-2 and TRBJ2-3, reads GAGVSQSPSNKVTEKGKDVELRCDPISGHTALYWYRQSLGQGLEFLIYFQGNSAPDKSGLPSDRFSAERTGGSVSTLTIQRTQQEDSAVYLCASSSGKRAGGRADTQYFGPGTRLTVL.

This clonotype appeared many times. This chain connects TRBV10-1 to TRBJ2-3, with 8 bases fitting TRBD2. Germline loops: CDR1 WNHNN, CDR2 SYGVQD (reference sequence). V lost 6 bases and J lost 4; bases outside the gene matches: 6. The CDR3 contains 14 residues. In nucleotides, the CDR3 is TGCGCCAGCAGCGAGGGACTAGGAGCAGATACGCAGTATTTT. It specifies CASSEGLGADTQYF.

This clonotype showed up many times. The rearrangement uses TRBV6-2 or TRBV6-3 and TRBJ2-1, with D maybe TRBD2 (5 bases). Trimming shortened V by 0 bases and J by 7 bases, and 13 bases separated the two germline ends. Germline values: CDR1 MNHEY, CDR2 SVGEGT. The CDR3 totals 15 residues. The CDR3 bases are TGTGCCAGCAGTTACTCGCACTTAGCGTCAAATGAGCAGTTCTTC. Translating it yields CASSYSHLASNEQFF.

The chain employs TRBV5-6 and TRBJ1-1, with D unclear. CDR1 and CDR2 from the germline V gene are SGHDT and YYEEEE. V lost 2 bases to trimming and J lost 1 base, with 9 bases between them. CDR3 size: 14 residues. DNA of the CDR3: TGTGCCAGCAGCTTTTGGGTGTCGAACACTGAAGCTTTCTTT. Its translation: CASSFWVSNTEAFF.

This clonotype was counted many times. V gene TRBV11-2 combines with J gene TRBJ2-5, with 11 bases fitting TRBD2. J was trimmed by 5 bases and V by 5 bases; bases with no gene match: 7. The CDR3 totals 15 residues. In germline, CDR1 is SGHAT, CDR2 FQNNGV. This chain's CDR3 is CASSPLLAGGETQYF. The CDR3 DNA sequence: TGTGCCAGCAGCCCCCTTTTAGCGGGAGGGGAGACCCAGTACTTC.

The sample holds a few counts of this clonotype. This chain links TRBV28 with TRBJ1-1; D is unclear. V shed 6 bases and J shed 0 bases, with 8 bases lying between them. The germline V gene has CDR1 MDHEN and CDR2 SYDVKM. This CDR3 is built from 13 residues. In DNA form, the CDR3 reads TGTGCCAGCAGACCCCCCGTGAACACTGAAGCTTTCTTT. As protein: CASRPPVNTEAFF.